This T cell receptor beta chain was captured in a study of T cell responses to AZD1222 COVID-19 vaccine. For this clone: The antigen remains unidentified.

V lost 5 bases to trimming and J lost 5 bases; unmatched junction nucleotides: 15. CDR1 and CDR2 from the germline V gene are MNHNY and SVGAGI (reference sequence). CDR3 size: 17 residues. Generated by immunoSEQ multiplex PCR, the TCRdb table keeps only in-frame clones and is missing some. The table shows 90,000 to 150,000 clones, with approximately 88% occurring only once. General observations from the study: Nearly half of spike-specific TCRs reportedly target unmutated variant regions. The number of AZD1222 recipients seropositive at baseline was only five to seven. The donor cohort was predominantly white British with a female majority, and clonal diversity may have been underestimated.

The input for sequencing was peripheral blood, taken on day 0 of AZD1222 vaccination. The receptor comes from an adult in good health. This sequence joins TRBV6-6 and TRBJ2-3, with TRBD1 identical over 8 bases. The CDR3 protein is CASSHPKDREVGDTQYF. DNA for the CDR3: TGTGCCAGCAGTCACCCGAAGGACAGGGAAGTGGGAGATACGCAGTATTTT.